These 15 T cell receptor beta chains originate from one sample sequenced in a study of shared clonotypes between healthy human individuals. Only in-frame clones appear in the TCRdb table, and some are missing; sequencing was by immunoSEQ multiplex PCR. The table lists 1.6 million or so clones, approximately 98.5% of them singletons. The sample taken for sequencing was naive CD4+ T cells sorted from blood. Noted subset: CD45RA+ positively selected. Every receptor here comes from a man aged 25 to 40 in good health.

The gene calls are TRBV28 and TRBJ1-2; 7 nucleotides agree with TRBD1. The CDR3 sequence is 16 residues long. The germline V gene has CDR1 MDHEN and CDR2 SYDVKM. V shed 7 bases and J 5 bases; nucleotides not matched to a gene: 16. This CDR3 is CASKSGRGSSRYGYTF. The CDR3 DNA reads as TGTGCCAGCAAATCAGGCAGGGGGTCCTCTAGGTATGGCTACACCTTC.

The CDR3, as DNA: TGTGCCAGCAGCCCTTGGACAGGGGAGCAGTTCTTC. The encoded protein is CASSPWTGEQFF. J is TRBJ2-1 and V is TRBV7-9, with TRBD1 identical over 8 bases. The CDR3 sequence is 12 residues long. Germline V CDR1 and CDR2: SEHNR, FQNEAQ (reference sequence). Unmatched junction bases numbered 4, after V lost 5 bases and J lost 10 bases. Full variable domain (missing parts from reference TRBV7-9 and TRBJ2-1): DTGVSQNPRHKITKRGQNVTFRCDPISEHNRLYWYRQTLGQGPEFLTYFQNEAQLEKSRLLSDRFSAERPKGSFSTLEIQRTEQGDSAMYLCASSPWTGEQFFGPGTRLTVL.

The table lists this clone with a count of one. This sample includes further DNA sequences coding for the same CDR3. The chain uses TRBV9 and TRBJ2-3, with D uncertain. Trimming took off 2 bases at V and 3 bases at J, with 10 bases between the two ends. The CDR3 totals 14 residues. Germline loops: CDR1 SGDLS, CDR2 YYNGEE. CDR3 DNA: TGTGCCAGCAGCGTCGGAGTGGGTACAGATACGCAGTATTTT. The encoded protein is CASSVGVGTDTQYF.

About this clone: Other DNA sequences within the sample encode an identical CDR3. The gene calls are TRBV7-2 and TRBJ2-5, with unresolved D. V was shortened by 5 bases and J by 4 bases, with 5 bases between the two germline ends. The CDR3 loop spans 11 amino acids. The germline CDR1 and CDR2 sequences are SGHTA and FQGNSA. The CDR3 coding sequence is TGTGCCAGCAGCGCGCGAGAGACCCAGTACTTC. This translates into CASSARETQYF.

The chain has TRBV6-5 and TRBJ1-4; TRBD1 is a possible D gene (6 bases). The CDR3 covers 14 residues. Trimming left V 9 bases short and J 6 bases short, with 17 bases between. In germline, CDR1 is MNHEY, CDR2 SVGAGI. CDR3 in amino acids: CASRPGGQYEKLFF. The CDR3, as DNA: TGTGCCAGTAGACCCGGTGGACAGTATGAAAAACTGTTTTTT.

The chain joins TRBV9 to TRBJ2-1; D is possibly TRBD1 (5 bases). Germline loops: CDR1 SGDLS, CDR2 YYNGEE. V lost 3 bases and J 7 bases, leaving 23 bases between the germline ends. This CDR3 is 17 amino acids long. This CDR3 reads CASSATLRGNYRNEQFF. The CDR3 DNA reads TGTGCCAGCAGCGCCACTCTCCGCGGCAACTACAGGAATGAGCAGTTCTTC.

The rearrangement links TRBV11-1 to TRBJ2-7, with D possibly TRBD1 on 6 matching bases. V was pared by 5 bases and J by 3 bases, with 14 bases between. This CDR3 spans 14 amino acids. Germline V CDR1 and CDR2: SGHAT, FQDESV (reference sequence). CDR3 sequence: CASSVQGRNYEQYF. DNA of the CDR3: TGTGCCAGCAGCGTACAGGGAAGGAACTACGAGCAGTACTTC.

The V gene is TRBV29-1, the J gene TRBJ1-5, with D possibly matching TRBD1 (6 bases). V was pared by 6 bases and J by 6 bases, with 15 bases between. There are 13 residues in the CDR3. Germline V gene data show CDR1 as SQVTM and CDR2 as ANQGSEA. The DNA of the CDR3 is TGCAGCGTAGATACAGGGTGGGGTCAGCCCCAGCATTTT. This gives the protein CSVDTGWGQPQHF.

A note on this clone: Different DNA sequences within this sample yield the same CDR3. The chain is built from TRBV28 and TRBJ1-5; maybe TRBD1 (5 bases). The CDR3 consists of 14 residues. Germline V CDR1 and CDR2: MDHEN, SYDVKM. Trimming cost V 1 base and J 4 bases, with 8 bases left between them. CDR3 amino acids: CASSLSRGNQPQHF. CDR3 nucleotides: TGTGCCAGCAGTTTATCCCGGGGGAATCAGCCCCAGCATTTT.

V gene TRBV6-6 combines with J gene TRBJ2-7, with a possible D match to TRBD1 (6 bases). Germline loops: CDR1 MNHNY, CDR2 SVGAGI (reference sequence). V was cut by 5 bases and J by 3 bases, with 11 bases left in between. The CDR3 has 13 residues. The CDR3 loop reads CASSRTALYEQYF. The CDR3 DNA is TGTGCCAGCAGTCGGACAGCTCTCTACGAGCAGTACTTC.

This chain uses TRBV5-1 with TRBJ2-7; 15 nucleotides match TRBD2. The V and J ends lost 4 bases and 6 bases, in that order; junction bases with no gene match: 2. CDR1 is SGHRS and CDR2 is YFSETQ in the germline V gene. The CDR3 covers 14 residues. The CDR3 DNA follows: TGCGCCAGCAGCGCGGGACTAGCGGGAGGCGAGCAGTACTTC. Protein: CASSAGLAGGEQYF.

This clone was detected once. The rearrangement uses TRBV13 and TRBJ2-7; 9 positions match TRBD2. Germline trimming cut 6 bases from V and 0 bases from J; bases unmatched to any gene: 9. The CDR3 spans 16 residues. Germline V gene data show CDR1 as PRHDT and CDR2 as FYEKMQ (reference sequence). Here the CDR3 DNA reads TGTGCCAGCAGTTCTCCGACTAGCGGAGTCTCCTACGAGCAGTACTTC. Translation gives CASSSPTSGVSYEQYF.

This chain joins TRBV29-1 and TRBJ1-1, with D possibly matching TRBD1 (5 bases). V was clipped by 3 bases and J by 6 bases, with 14 bases between them. CDR1 is SQVTM and CDR2 is ANQGSEA in the germline V gene. The CDR3 length is 13 residues. The CDR3 sequence is CSVDQGGFPEAFF. CDR3 DNA sequence: TGCAGCGTTGATCAGGGTGGTTTCCCTGAAGCTTTCTTT.

The genes are TRBV18 and TRBJ2-3; TRBD2 matches 8 bases. The J segment lost 0 bases and the V segment lost 3 bases, leaving 5 bases of the junction unmatched. The CDR3 covers 16 residues. Germline V gives CDR1 KGHSH, CDR2 LQKENI. The CDR3 sequence: CASSPLASGSTDTQYF. CDR3 bases: TGTGCCAGCTCACCTTTGGCTAGCGGGAGCACAGATACGCAGTATTTT.

This clone appeared once. The V gene is TRBV11-2, the J gene TRBJ2-2; D uncertain. In germline, CDR1 is SGHAT, CDR2 FQNNGV. Trimming left V 0 bases short and J 6 bases short, with 11 bases between. This CDR3 has 15 residues. The CDR3 region has the DNA TGTGCCAGCAGCTTAGATCCTTGGCCGTCCGGGGAGCTGTTTTTT. It yields the protein CASSLDPWPSGELFF.